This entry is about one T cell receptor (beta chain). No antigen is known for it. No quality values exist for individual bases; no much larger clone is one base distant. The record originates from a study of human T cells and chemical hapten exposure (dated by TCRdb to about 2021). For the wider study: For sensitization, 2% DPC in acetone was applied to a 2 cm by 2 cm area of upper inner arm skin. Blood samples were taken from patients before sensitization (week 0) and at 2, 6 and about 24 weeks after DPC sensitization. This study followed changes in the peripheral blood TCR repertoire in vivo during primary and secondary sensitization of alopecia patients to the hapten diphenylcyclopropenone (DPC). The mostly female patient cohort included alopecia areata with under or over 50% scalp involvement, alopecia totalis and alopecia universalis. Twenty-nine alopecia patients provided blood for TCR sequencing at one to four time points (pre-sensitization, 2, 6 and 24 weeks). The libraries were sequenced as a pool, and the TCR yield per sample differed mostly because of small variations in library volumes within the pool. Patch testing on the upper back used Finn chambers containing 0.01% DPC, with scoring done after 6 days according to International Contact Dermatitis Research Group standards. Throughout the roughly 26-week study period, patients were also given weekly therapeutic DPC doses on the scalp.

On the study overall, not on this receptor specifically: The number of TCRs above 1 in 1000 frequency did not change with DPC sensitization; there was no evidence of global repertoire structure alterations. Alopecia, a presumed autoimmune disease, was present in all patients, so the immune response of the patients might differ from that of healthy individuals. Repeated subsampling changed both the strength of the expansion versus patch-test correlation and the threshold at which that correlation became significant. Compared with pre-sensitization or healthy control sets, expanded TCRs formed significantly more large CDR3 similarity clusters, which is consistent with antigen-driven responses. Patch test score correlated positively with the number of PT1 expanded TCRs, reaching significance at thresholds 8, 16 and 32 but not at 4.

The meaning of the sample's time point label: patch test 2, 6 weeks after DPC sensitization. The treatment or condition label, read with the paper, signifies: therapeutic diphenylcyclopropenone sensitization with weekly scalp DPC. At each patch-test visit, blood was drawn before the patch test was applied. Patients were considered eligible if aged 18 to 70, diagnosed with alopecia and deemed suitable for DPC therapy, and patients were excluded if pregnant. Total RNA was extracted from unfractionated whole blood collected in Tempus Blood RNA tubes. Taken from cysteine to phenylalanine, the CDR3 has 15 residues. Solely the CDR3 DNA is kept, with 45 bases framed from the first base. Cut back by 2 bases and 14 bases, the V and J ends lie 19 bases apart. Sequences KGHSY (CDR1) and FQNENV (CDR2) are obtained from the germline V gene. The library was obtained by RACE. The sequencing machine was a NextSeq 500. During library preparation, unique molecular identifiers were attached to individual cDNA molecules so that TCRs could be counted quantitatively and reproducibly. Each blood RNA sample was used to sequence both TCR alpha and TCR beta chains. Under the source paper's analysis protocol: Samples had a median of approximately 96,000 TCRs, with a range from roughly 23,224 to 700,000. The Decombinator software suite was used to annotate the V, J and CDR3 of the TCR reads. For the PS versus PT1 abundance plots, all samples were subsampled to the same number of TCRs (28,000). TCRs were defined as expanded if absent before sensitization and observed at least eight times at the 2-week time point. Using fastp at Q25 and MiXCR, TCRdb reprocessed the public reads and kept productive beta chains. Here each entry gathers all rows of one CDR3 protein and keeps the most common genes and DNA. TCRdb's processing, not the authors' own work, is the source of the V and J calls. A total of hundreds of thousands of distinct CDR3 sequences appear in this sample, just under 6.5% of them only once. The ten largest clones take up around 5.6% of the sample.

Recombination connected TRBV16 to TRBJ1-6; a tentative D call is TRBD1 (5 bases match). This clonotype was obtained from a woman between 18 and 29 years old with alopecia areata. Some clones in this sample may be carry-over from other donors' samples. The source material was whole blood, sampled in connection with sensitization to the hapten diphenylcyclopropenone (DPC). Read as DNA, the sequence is TGTGCCAGCAGCCAAGGGACTGAAAGAGGGAAGTCCCTCCACTTT. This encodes CASSQGTERGKSLHF. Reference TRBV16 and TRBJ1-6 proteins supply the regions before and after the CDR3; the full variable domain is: GEEVAQTPKHLVRGEGQKAKLYCAPIKGHSYVFWYQQVLKNEFKFLISFQNENVFDETGMPKERFSAKCLPNSPCSLEIQATKLEDSAVYFCASSQGTERGKSLHFGNGTRLTVT.